This T cell receptor beta chain emerged from a study of shared T cell receptors in the human thymus. TCRdb keeps only in-frame clones here, not all; method: immunoSEQ multiplex PCR. The table records hundreds of thousands of clones, about 90% of them present only once. This clone has just a few counts. Germline assignment: CDR1 KGHSH and CDR2 LQKENI. The CDR3 has 14 residues. V was trimmed by 2 bases and J by 0 bases, leaving 8 bases between them. The data were also submitted as part of a second study, on human thymus T cells. Per that paper: Thymic samples were excised during corrective heart operations.

V gene TRBV18 combines with J gene TRBJ2-7; D unclear. The clonotype was recovered from a boy younger than two with a congenital heart defect. Sequenced sample: thymocytes. The CDR3 DNA follows: TGTGCCAGCTCACCAGCGAACGCCTCCTACGAGCAGTACTTC. The encoded protein is CASSPANASYEQYF.